What follows is one T cell receptor beta chain and its context. Per the germline V gene, CDR1 is MNHEY and CDR2 is SMNVEV (reference sequence). CDR3 length: 17 amino acids. V was clipped by 0 bases and J by 1 base, with 12 bases between them. Method: immunoSEQ multiplex PCR; TCRdb's copy keeps in-frame clones and lacks some. The sample includes about 160,000 clones, 90% to 95% seen only once; the top ten take roughly 4.4%. The data derive from a study of blood T cell repertoires in COVID-19. The wider study: Whether acute or convalescent, the COVID-19 samples came from the United States, Italy and Spain. In each case, the material was cDNA or gDNA derived from T cells, B-cell-depleted T cells, or PBMCs.

Sequencing input: peripheral blood. J is TRBJ2-2 and V is TRBV27; D not resolved. The receptor was derived from a woman between 45 and 60 years old with acute or convalescent COVID-19. CDR3 nucleotides: TGTGCCAGCAGTTTATCAGTCAGTTCGGGGAACACCGGGGAGCTGTTTTTT. This codes for CASSLSVSSGNTGELFF.